Shown below are 22 T cell receptor beta chains from a single sample sequenced in a study of cytomegalovirus exposure and HLA in healthy donors. With 60 Vbeta and 13 Jbeta primers, the PCR was carried out. Profiled with immunoSEQ multiplex PCR; TCRdb holds only in-frame clones, not every one. The sample consists of about 140,000 clones, 75% to 90% of them appearing once. Material: PBMCs. The receptors shown here come from a female donor in good health and CMV-seronegative.

The V and J genes are TRBV28 and TRBJ1-5; the match to TRBD1 covers 7 bases. CDR1 and CDR2 (germline): MDHEN, SYDVKM. V was pared by 5 bases and J by 3 bases, with 7 bases of the junction left unmatched. This CDR3 spans 15 amino acids. As DNA, the CDR3 is TGTGCCAGCAGTCCTAGACAGGGCACCAATCAGCCCCAGCATTTT. This codes for CASSPRQGTNQPQHF.

The chain is built from TRBV19 and TRBJ1-4; D remains unclear. The length of the CDR3 is 17 residues. Trimming removed 5 bases from V and 2 bases from J, with 18 bases in between. Germline assignment: CDR1 LNHDA and CDR2 SQIVND (reference sequence). This chain's CDR3 is CASSSSRVALTNEKLFF. CDR3 sequence (DNA): TGTGCCAGTAGTTCCTCCCGGGTCGCTTTGACTAATGAAAAACTGTTTTTT.

The chain employs TRBV7-9 and TRBJ1-1, with TRBD1 matching over 7 bases. This CDR3 region has 14 residues. Germline V CDR1 and CDR2: SEHNR, FQNEAQ (reference sequence). Trimming took 5 bases from V and 8 from J; bases not matched to a gene: 11. Here the CDR3 DNA reads TGTGCCAGCAGCCCCCCCGCCGGGACAGAGGAAGCTTTCTTT. As protein: CASSPPAGTEEAFF.

A single count supports this clone. The chain has TRBV27 and TRBJ1-1, with unresolved D. The CDR3 covers 14 residues. Trimming stripped 2 bases from V and 4 bases from J, with 11 bases between. Germline V gene sequence: CDR1 MNHEY, CDR2 SMNVEV (reference sequence). CDR3 protein: CASSLARYGTEAFF. CDR3 coding DNA: TGTGCCAGCAGTTTAGCGAGGTATGGCACTGAAGCTTTCTTT.

The rearrangement links TRBV5-1 to TRBJ2-5, with 15 bases fitting TRBD2. Looked up from germline, CDR1 is SGHRS and CDR2 is YFSETQ. The CDR3 is 16 residues long. V lost 4 bases and J lost 5; bases outside the gene matches: 6. The CDR3: CASSQGLAGGGETQYF. For the CDR3, the DNA is TGCGCCAGCAGCCAGGGACTAGCGGGAGGAGGCGAGACCCAGTACTTC. Full variable domain (missing parts from reference TRBV5-1 and TRBJ2-5): KAGVTQTPRYLIKTRGQQVTLSCSPISGHRSVSWYQQTPGQGLQFLFEYFSETQRNKGNFPGRFSGRQFSNSRSEMNVSTLELGDSALYLCASSQGLAGGGETQYFGPGTRLLVL.

The rearrangement links TRBV7-9 to TRBJ2-6; maybe TRBD1 (5 bases). The CDR3 length is 18 residues. Deletions cut 2 bases from V and 0 bases from J, with 14 bases between. Germline V gene data show CDR1 as SEHNR and CDR2 as FQNEAQ (reference sequence). CDR3 sequence: CASSLSDRHPSGANVLTF. In DNA, the CDR3 is TGTGCCAGCAGCTTAAGCGACAGACATCCCTCTGGGGCCAACGTCCTGACTTTC.

This clone was counted a single time. The chain couples TRBV28 to TRBJ1-2; possible D gene TRBD1, 5 bases. V lost 4 bases and J lost 4, with 13 bases in between. The germline CDR1 and CDR2 sequences are MDHEN and SYDVKM. This CDR3 has 14 amino acids. The CDR3 nucleotides read TGTGCCAGCAGTTACCCCGACAGCTTCTATGGCTACACCTTC. This encodes CASSYPDSFYGYTF.

The V and J genes are TRBV28 and TRBJ1-1; 8 bases align to TRBD1. In germline, CDR1 is MDHEN, CDR2 SYDVKM. The trim removed 5 bases at V and 3 bases at J, leaving 8 bases unmatched. The CDR3 runs to 15 residues. CDR3 amino acids: CASSPLSTGDTEAFF. CDR3 in DNA: TGTGCCAGCAGTCCCCTCTCGACAGGGGACACTGAAGCTTTCTTT.

This clone was recorded a few times. The V and J genes are TRBV28 and TRBJ2-4; TRBD2 might be the D (6 bases). The CDR3 spans 14 residues. Germline V lookup: CDR1 MDHEN, CDR2 SYDVKM. The ends were cut back, 5 bases at V and 6 bases at J, with 14 bases in the middle. The CDR3 sequence is CASSPRDLGNIQYF. As DNA, the CDR3 is TGTGCCAGCAGTCCCAGGGACTTGGGAAACATTCAGTACTTC.

V is TRBV1 and J is TRBJ2-7; the table's D call of TRBD1 was not tested on the DNA. TRBV1 is a documented pseudogene. This CDR3 contains 13 residues. The CDR3: CTSSQGPAPEQYF. The CDR3 DNA reads as TGCACCAGCAGCCAAGGGCCCGCACCCGAGCAGTACTTC.

This clone was detected only a few times. CDR3 protein: CAISGRDTGIGNTIYF. The CDR3 coding sequence is TGTGCCATCAGTGGCCGGGACACGGGGATTGGAAACACCATATATTTT. The chain has TRBV10-3 and TRBJ1-3; D perhaps matches TRBD1 (6 bases). Germline V CDR1 and CDR2: ENHRY, SYGVKD. The V end was cut by 4 bases, the J end by 3 bases, with 16 bases between. The CDR3 is 16 residues long.

The chain has TRBV6-1 and TRBJ2-7, with TRBD1 identical over 7 bases. Germline CDR1 and CDR2: MNHNS and SASEGT. The V and J ends lost 2 bases and 3 bases, in that order; junction bases with no gene match: 10. The CDR3 is 16 residues long. The chain's CDR3 is CASSERGQTTYYEQYF. The CDR3 nucleotides read TGTGCCAGCAGTGAAAGGGGACAGACGACGTACTACGAGCAGTACTTC.

The chain combines TRBV20-1 with TRBJ1-1; D unresolved. The V and J ends lost 3 bases and 1 base respectively, with 3 bases between them. The CDR3 is made up of 11 amino acids. CDR1 is DFQATT, CDR2 SNEGSKA, per germline (reference sequence). The DNA for the CDR3 is TGCAGTGCTAGTCAGAACACTGAAGCTTTCTTT. As protein: CSASQNTEAFF.

This clone appeared a single time. The J gene is TRBJ2-2, the V gene TRBV4-1; no firm D call. Trimming stripped 0 bases from V and 5 bases from J, with 16 bases between. The CDR3 has 17 amino acids. Germline V CDR1 and CDR2: MGHRA, YSYEKL. The CDR3 loop reads CASSQEIPMRRTGELFF. CDR3 DNA: TGCGCCAGCAGCCAAGAGATACCGATGAGAAGAACCGGGGAGCTGTTTTTT.

The chain combines TRBV2 with TRBJ2-5, with D hard to call. This CDR3 is 14 amino acids long. Germline lookup yields CDR1 SNHLY and CDR2 FYNNEI. The germline V and J ends were trimmed by 7 bases and 0 bases, with 12 bases remaining between them. Here the CDR3 reads CASMGISYQETQYF. CDR3 nucleotide sequence: TGTGCCAGCATGGGCATTTCATACCAAGAGACCCAGTACTTC.

This chain uses TRBV30 with TRBJ2-2, with D possibly TRBD1 on 5 matching bases. Between the trimmed V and J ends, which lost 0 bases and 7 bases, there was a span of 18 bases. Germline lookup yields CDR1 GTSNPN and CDR2 SVGIG (reference sequence). CDR3 length: 16 amino acids. CDR3 sequence (DNA): TGTGCCTGGAGTGTACTGGCCACTCGTCAGGGCGGGGAGCTGTTTTTT. Translation gives CAWSVLATRQGGELFF.

A single count supports this clone. This chain uses TRBV5-8 with TRBJ1-5; tentative D call: TRBD1 (5 bases). Trimming removed 3 bases from V and 3 bases from J, with 10 bases in between. Looked up from germline, CDR1 is SGHTS and CDR2 is YDEGEE. This CDR3 region has 14 residues. The CDR3 sequence: CASSSGHLNQPQHF. CDR3 nucleotide sequence: TGTGCCAGCAGCTCCGGACACCTCAATCAGCCCCAGCATTTT.

The rearrangement links TRBV2 to TRBJ2-7; TRBD2 aligns across 13 bases. This CDR3 spans 16 amino acids. With 4 bases clipped from V and 5 bases from J, the junction kept 8 bases outside the gene matches. Germline V lookup: CDR1 SNHLY, CDR2 FYNNEI. The CDR3 sequence: CASSGGTSGTNDEQYF. The CDR3 nucleotides read TGTGCCAGCAGTGGAGGGACTAGCGGGACGAACGACGAGCAGTACTTC.

The V call is TRBV15, the J call TRBJ2-1; 7 bases are shared with TRBD1. Germline-derived CDR1 and CDR2 are LNHNV and YYDKDF (reference sequence). The V segment lost 4 bases and the J segment 2 bases; nucleotides outside the gene matches: 8. This CDR3 region has 16 residues. CDR3 residues: CATSIQQGPPYNEQFF. The CDR3 DNA is TGTGCCACCAGCATCCAACAGGGGCCCCCCTACAATGAGCAGTTCTTC.

V gene TRBV30 combines with J gene TRBJ1-1; D may be TRBD1 (5 bases). Germline lookup yields CDR1 GTSNPN and CDR2 SVGIG (reference sequence). V was shortened by 6 bases and J by 4 bases, with 18 bases between the two germline ends. CDR3 size: 14 residues. The CDR3 sequence: CACIWGLRGTEAFF. CDR3 nucleotide sequence: TGTGCCTGTATCTGGGGACTAAGGGGCACTGAAGCTTTCTTT.

This clone was recorded a few times. The chain carries TRBV7-8 and TRBJ1-3; 7 nucleotides line up with TRBD1. Germline CDR1 reads SGHVS; CDR2 reads FQNEAQ. J gave up 2 bases and V 5 bases, and 9 bases lay outside the gene matches. The CDR3 length is 16 residues. This CDR3 is CASSASDGTAGNTIYF. The CDR3, as DNA: TGTGCCAGCAGCGCCTCCGACGGGACAGCTGGAAACACCATATATTTT.

The V and J genes are TRBV19 and TRBJ2-2, with TRBD2 matching 12 bases. CDR1 and CDR2 (germline): LNHDA, SQIVND (reference sequence). The CDR3 has 18 residues. J gave up 5 bases and V 6 bases, and 13 bases lay outside the gene matches. The CDR3 reads CASSPGLAGGRGTGELFF. DNA of the CDR3: TGTGCCAGTAGCCCAGGGCTAGCGGGAGGGCGGGGGACCGGGGAGCTGTTTTTT.